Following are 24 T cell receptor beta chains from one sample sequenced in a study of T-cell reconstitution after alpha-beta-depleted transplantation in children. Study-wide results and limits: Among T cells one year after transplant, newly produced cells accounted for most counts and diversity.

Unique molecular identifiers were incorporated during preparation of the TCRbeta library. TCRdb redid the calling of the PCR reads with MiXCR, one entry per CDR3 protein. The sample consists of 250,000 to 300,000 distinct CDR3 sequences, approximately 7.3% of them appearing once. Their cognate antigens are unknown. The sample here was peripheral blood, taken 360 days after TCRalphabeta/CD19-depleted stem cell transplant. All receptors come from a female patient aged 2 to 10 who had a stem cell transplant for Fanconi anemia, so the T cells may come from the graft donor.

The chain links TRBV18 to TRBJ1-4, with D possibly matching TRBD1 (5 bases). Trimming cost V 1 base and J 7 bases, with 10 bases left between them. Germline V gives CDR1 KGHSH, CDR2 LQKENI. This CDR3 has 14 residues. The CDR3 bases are TGTGCCAGCTCACCACTCATGGGGGGTGAAAAACTGTTTTTT. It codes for CASSPLMGGEKLFF.

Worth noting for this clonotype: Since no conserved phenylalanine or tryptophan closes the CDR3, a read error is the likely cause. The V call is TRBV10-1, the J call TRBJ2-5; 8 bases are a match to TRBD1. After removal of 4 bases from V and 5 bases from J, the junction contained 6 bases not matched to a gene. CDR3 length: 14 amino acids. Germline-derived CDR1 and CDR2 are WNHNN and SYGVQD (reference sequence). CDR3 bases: TGCGCCAGCAGTGCGACAGGGGCTCCCGAGACCCAGTACGTC. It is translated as CASSATGAPETQYV.

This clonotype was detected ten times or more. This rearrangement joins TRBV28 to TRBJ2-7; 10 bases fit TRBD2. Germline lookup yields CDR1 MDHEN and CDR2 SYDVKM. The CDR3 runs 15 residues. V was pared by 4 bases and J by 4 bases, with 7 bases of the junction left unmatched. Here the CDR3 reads CASSSGLAGEYEQYF. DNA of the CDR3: TGTGCCAGCAGTTCTGGGCTAGCGGGGGAGTACGAGCAGTACTTC.

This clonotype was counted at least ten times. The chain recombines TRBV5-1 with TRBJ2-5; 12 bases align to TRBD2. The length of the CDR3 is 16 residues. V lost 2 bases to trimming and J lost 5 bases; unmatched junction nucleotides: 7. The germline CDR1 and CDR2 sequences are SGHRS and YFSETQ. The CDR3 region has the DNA TGCGCCAGCAGCTTCGGACTAGCGGGAAGTCGGGAGACCCAGTACTTC. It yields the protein CASSFGLAGSRETQYF.

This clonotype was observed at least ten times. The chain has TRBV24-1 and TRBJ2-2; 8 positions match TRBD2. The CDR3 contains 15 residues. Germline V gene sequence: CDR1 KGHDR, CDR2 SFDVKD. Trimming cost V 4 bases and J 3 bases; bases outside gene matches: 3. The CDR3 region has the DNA TGTGCCACCAGTGACCTGGGACTAGACACCGGGGAGCTGTTTTTT. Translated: CATSDLGLDTGELFF.

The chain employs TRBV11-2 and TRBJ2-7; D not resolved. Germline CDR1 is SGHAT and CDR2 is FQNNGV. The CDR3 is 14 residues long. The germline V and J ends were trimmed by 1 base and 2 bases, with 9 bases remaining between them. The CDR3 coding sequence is TGTGCCAGCAGCTTAGTGACCGGAGCCTACGAGCAGTACTTC. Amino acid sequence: CASSLVTGAYEQYF.

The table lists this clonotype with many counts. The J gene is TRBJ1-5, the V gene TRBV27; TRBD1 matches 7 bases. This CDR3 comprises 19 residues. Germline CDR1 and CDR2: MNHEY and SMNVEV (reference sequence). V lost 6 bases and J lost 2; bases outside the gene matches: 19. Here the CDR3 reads CASSPKGTAYPLGNQPQHF. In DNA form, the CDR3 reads TGTGCCAGCAGCCCAAAGGGGACAGCCTACCCTTTAGGCAATCAGCCCCAGCATTTT.

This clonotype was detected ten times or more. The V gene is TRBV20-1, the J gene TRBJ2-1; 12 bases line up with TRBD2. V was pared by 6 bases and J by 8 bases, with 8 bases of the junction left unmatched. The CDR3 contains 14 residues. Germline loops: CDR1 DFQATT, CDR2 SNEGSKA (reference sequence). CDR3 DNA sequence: TGCAGTGCGCATACTAGCGGGAGGATGTATGAGCAGTTCTTC. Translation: CSAHTSGRMYEQFF.

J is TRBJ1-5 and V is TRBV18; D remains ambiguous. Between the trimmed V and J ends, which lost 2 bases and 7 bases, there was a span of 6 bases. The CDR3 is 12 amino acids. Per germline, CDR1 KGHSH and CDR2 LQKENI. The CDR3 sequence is CASSPEGQPQHF. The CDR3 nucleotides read TGTGCCAGCTCACCAGAAGGGCAGCCCCAGCATTTT.

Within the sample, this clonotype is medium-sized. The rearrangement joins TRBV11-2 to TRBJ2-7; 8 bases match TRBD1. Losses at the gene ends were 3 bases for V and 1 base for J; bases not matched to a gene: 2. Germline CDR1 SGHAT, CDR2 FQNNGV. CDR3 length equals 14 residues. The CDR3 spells CASSFGQGSYEQYF. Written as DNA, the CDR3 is TGTGCCAGCAGCTTCGGACAGGGATCCTACGAGCAGTACTTC.

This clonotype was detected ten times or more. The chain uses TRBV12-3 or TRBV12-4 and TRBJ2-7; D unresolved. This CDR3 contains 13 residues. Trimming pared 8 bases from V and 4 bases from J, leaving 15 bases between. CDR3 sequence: CASRPGSFYEQYF. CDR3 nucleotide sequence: TGTGCCAGCCGCCCGGGCAGTTTTTACGAGCAGTACTTC.

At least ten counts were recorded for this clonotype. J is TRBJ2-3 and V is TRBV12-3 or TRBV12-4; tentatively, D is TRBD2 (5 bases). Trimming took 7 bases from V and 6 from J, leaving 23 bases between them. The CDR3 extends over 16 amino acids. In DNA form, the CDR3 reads TGTGCCAGCACGCCTTATACTAGTTTCCCTCCGGATACGCAGTATTTT. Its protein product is CASTPYTSFPPDTQYF.

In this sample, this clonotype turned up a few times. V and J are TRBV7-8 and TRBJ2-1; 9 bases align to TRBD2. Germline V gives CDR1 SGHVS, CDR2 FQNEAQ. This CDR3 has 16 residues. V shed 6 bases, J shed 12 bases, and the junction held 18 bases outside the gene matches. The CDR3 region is CASRGLGAGGVEGQFF. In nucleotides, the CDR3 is TGTGCCAGCAGGGGTTTGGGAGCGGGGGGTGTGGAGGGGCAGTTCTTC. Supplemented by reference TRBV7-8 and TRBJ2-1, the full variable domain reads GAGVSQSPRYKVAKRGQDVALRCDPISGHVSLFWYQQALGQGPEFLTYFQNEAQLDKSGLPSDRFFAERPEGSVSTLKIQRTQQEDSAVYLCASRGLGAGGVEGQFFGPGTRLTVL.

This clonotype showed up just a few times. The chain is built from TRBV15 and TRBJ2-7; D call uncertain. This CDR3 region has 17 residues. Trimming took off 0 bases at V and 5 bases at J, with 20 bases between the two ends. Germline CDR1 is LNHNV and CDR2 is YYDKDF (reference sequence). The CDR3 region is CATSRDPVGMEVDEQYF. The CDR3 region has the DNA TGTGCCACCAGCAGAGATCCGGTGGGTATGGAAGTGGACGAGCAGTACTTC.

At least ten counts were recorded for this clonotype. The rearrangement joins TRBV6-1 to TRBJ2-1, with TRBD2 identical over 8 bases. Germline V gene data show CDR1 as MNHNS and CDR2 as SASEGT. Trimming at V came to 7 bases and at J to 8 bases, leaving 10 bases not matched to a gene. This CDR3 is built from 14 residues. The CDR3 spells CASTRGGHYHEQFF. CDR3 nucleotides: TGTGCCAGCACTCGGGGGGGGCATTATCATGAGCAGTTCTTC.

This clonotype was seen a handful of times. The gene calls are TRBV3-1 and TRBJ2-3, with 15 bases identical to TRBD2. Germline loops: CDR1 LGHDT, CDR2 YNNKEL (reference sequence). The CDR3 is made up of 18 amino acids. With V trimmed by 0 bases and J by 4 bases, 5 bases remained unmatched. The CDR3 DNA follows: TGTGCCAGCAGCCAAGATGGACTAGCGGGGGGGCAGGCAGATACGCAGTATTTT. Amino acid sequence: CASSQDGLAGGQADTQYF.

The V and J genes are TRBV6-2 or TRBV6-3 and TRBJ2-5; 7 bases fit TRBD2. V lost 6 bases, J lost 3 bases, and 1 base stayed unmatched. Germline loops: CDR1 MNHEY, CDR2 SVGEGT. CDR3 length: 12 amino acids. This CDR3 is CASSGLEETQYF. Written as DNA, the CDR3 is TGTGCCAGCAGCGGACTAGAAGAGACCCAGTACTTC.

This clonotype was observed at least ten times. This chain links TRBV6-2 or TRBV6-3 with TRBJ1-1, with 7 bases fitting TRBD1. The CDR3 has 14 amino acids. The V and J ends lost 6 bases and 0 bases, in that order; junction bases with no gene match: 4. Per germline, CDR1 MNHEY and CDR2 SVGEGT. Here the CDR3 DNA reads TGTGCCAGCAGCAGGGGGGGTCTGAACACTGAAGCTTTCTTT. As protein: CASSRGGLNTEAFF.

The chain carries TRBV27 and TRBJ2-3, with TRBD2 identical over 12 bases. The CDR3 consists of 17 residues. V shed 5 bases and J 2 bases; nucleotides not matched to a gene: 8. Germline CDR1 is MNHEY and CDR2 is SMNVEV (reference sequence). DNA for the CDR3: TGTGCCAGCAGTAGACTCTGGACTAGCGGGAACACAGATACGCAGTATTTT. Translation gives CASSRLWTSGNTDTQYF.

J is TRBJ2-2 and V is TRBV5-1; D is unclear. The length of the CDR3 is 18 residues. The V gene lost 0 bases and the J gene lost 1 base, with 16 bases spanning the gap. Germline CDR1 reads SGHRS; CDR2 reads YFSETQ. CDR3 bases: TGCGCCAGCAGCTTGGAAGTTCTGCCCGGCTTGAACACCGGGGAGCTGTTTTTT. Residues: CASSLEVLPGLNTGELFF.

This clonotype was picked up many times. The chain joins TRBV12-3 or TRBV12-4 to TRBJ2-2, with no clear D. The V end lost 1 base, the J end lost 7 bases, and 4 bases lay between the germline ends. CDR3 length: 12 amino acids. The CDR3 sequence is CASSLGGGELFF. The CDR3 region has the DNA TGTGCCAGCAGTTTAGGGGGCGGGGAGCTGTTTTTT.

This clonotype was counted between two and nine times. CDR3 sequence: CASSLPGGIGNEQFF. The CDR3 DNA is TGTGCCAGCAGCTTACCCGGGGGGATCGGCAATGAGCAGTTCTTC. The chain has TRBV7-8 and TRBJ2-1; 7 positions agree with TRBD2. The CDR3 runs 15 residues. From germline, CDR1 is SGHVS and CDR2 FQNEAQ. V trimming: 2 bases; J trimming: 6 bases; junction bases outside the gene matches: 7. The variable domain in full, completed from reference TRBV7-8 and TRBJ2-1, reads GAGVSQSPRYKVAKRGQDVALRCDPISGHVSLFWYQQALGQGPEFLTYFQNEAQLDKSGLPSDRFFAERPEGSVSTLKIQRTQQEDSAVYLCASSLPGGIGNEQFFGPGTRLTVL.

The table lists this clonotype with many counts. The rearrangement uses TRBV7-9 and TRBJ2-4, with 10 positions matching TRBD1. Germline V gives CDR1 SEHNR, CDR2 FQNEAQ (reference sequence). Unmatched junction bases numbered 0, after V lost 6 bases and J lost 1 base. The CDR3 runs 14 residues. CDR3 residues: CASRDRGAKNIQYF. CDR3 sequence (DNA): TGTGCCAGCAGGGACAGGGGGGCCAAAAACATTCAGTACTTC.

The CDR3 loop reads CASSFLRPLRRGGQNNEQFF. DNA of the CDR3: TGTGCCAGCAGTTTTTTAAGGCCCCTTCGGCGGGGGGGACAGAACAATGAGCAGTTCTTC. The V gene is TRBV27, the J gene TRBJ2-1; the match to TRBD2 covers 9 bases. Germline V lookup: CDR1 MNHEY, CDR2 SMNVEV (reference sequence). This CDR3 contains 20 residues. V gave up 3 bases and J gave up 5 bases; unmatched junction bases: 20.